The clone carrying this T cell receptor (beta chain) was counted between two and nine times. Germline CDR1 is SGHRS and CDR2 is YFSETQ. The germline V and J ends were trimmed by 2 bases and 2 bases, with 12 bases remaining between them. The length of the CDR3 is 15 residues. TCRdb re-called the RT-PCR reads through MiXCR, storing one row per CDR3 protein. Of approximately 570,000 distinct CDR3 sequences in the sample, 7.5% to 8.5% were seen once. This entry is derived from a study of response to subunit inactivated influenza vaccine. The clonotype originates from a man aged 45 to 75 who received an inactivated influenza vaccine. J is TRBJ2-3 and V is TRBV5-1; D might be TRBD1 or TRBD2, each matching 6 bases. Here the sequenced sample was PBMCs from blood, taken about 24 months after vaccination. The chain's CDR3 is CASSFPGGLTDTQYF. DNA for the CDR3: TGCGCCAGCAGCTTCCCCGGGGGCCTCACAGATACGCAGTATTTT.